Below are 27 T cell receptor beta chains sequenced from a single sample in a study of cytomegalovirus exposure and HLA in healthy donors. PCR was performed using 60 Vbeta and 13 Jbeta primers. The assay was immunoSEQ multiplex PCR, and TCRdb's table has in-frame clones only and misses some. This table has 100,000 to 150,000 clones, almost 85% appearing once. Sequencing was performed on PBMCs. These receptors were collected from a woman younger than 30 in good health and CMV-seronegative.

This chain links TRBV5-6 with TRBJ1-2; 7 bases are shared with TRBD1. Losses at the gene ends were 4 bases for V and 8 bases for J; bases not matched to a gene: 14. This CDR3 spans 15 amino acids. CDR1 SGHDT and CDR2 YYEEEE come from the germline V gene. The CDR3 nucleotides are TGTGCCAGCAGCCAGGGGGATACAGGGATTAGAGGCTACACCTTC. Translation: CASSQGDTGIRGYTF.

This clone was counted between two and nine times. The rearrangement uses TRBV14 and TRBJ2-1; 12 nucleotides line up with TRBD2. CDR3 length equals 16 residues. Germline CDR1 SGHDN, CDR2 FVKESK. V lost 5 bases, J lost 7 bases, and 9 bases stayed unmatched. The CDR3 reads CASSSSTSGSMNEQFF. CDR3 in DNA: TGTGCCAGCAGCTCCTCGACTAGCGGGAGCATGAATGAGCAGTTCTTC.

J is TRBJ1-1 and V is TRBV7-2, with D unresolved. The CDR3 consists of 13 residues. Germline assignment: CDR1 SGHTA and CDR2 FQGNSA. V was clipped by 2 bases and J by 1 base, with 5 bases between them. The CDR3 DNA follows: TGTGCCAGCAGCTTAATCAGGAACACTGAAGCTTTCTTT. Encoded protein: CASSLIRNTEAFF.

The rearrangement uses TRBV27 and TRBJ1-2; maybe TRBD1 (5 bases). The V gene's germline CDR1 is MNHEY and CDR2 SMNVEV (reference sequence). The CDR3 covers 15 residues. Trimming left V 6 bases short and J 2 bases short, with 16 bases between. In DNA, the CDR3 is TGTGCCAGCAGATTCTCCGGGGGAGGGAACTATGGCTACACCTTC. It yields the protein CASRFSGGGNYGYTF.

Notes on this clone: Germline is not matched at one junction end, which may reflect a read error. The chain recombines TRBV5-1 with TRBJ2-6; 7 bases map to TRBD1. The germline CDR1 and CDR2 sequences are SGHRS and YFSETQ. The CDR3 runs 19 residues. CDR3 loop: CASSLGLRGQFSGANGLTF. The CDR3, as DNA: TGCGCCAGCAGCTTGGGGTTAAGGGGACAGTTCTCTGGGGCCAACGGCCTGACTTTC.

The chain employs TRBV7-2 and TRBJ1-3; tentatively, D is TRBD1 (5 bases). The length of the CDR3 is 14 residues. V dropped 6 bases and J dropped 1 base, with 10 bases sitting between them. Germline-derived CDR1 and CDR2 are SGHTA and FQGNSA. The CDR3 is CASSWGGSGNTIYF. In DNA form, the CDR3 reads TGTGCCAGCAGTTGGGGGGGATCTGGAAACACCATATATTTT.

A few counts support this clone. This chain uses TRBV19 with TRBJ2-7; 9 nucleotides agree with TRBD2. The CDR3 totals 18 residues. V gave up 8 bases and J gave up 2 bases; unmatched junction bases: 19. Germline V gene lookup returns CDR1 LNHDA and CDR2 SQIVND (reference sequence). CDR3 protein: CASRIRMTSGGPPYEQYF. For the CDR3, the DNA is TGTGCCAGTCGCATCCGAATGACTAGCGGAGGCCCTCCCTACGAGCAGTACTTC.

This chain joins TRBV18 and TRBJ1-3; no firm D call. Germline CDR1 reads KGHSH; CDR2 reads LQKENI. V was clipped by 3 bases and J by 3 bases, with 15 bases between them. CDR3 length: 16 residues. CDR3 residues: CASSPTAGNDGNTIYF. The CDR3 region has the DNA TGTGCCAGCTCACCCACAGCGGGGAACGATGGAAACACCATATATTTT.

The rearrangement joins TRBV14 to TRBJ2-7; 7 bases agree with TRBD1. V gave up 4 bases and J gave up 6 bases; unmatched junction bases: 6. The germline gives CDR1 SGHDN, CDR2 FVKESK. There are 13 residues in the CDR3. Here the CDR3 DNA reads TGTGCCAGCAGCCTGATGCAGGGGGTCGAGCAGTACTTC. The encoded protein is CASSLMQGVEQYF. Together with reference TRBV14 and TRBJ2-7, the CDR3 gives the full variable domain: EAGVTQFPSHSVIEKGQTVTLRCDPISGHDNLYWYRRVMGKEIKFLLHFVKESKQDESGMPNNRFLAERTGGTYSTLKVQPAELEDSGVYFCASSLMQGVEQYFGPGTRLTVT.

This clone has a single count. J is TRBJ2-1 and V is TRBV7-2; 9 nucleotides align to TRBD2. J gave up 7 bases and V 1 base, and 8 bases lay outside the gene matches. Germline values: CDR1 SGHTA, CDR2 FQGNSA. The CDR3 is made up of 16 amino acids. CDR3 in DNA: TGTGCCAGCAGCTTAGTGGGCGGGAGGGCCTTAAATGAGCAGTTCTTC. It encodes CASSLVGGRALNEQFF.

The DNA for the CDR3 is TGTGCCAGCAGCTTGTACAGGGCCTACACTGAAGCTTTCTTT. It yields the protein CASSLYRAYTEAFF. The J gene is TRBJ1-1, the V gene TRBV5-6; D may be TRBD1 (6 bases). This CDR3 region has 14 residues. CDR1 is SGHDT and CDR2 is YYEEEE in the germline V gene. The germline V and J ends were trimmed by 1 base and 3 bases, with 10 bases remaining between them.

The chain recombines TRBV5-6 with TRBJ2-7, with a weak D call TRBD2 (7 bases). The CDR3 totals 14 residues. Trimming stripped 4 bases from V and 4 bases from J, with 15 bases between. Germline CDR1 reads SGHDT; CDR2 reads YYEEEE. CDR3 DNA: TGTGCCAGCAGCCTGCGCGGGGGCAGGTACGAGCAGTACTTC. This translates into CASSLRGGRYEQYF.

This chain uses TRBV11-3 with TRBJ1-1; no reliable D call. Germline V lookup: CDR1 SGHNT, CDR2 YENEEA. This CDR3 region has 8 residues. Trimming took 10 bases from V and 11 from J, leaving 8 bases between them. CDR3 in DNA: TGTGCCACCGGCGGCGCTTTCTTT. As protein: CATGGAFF.

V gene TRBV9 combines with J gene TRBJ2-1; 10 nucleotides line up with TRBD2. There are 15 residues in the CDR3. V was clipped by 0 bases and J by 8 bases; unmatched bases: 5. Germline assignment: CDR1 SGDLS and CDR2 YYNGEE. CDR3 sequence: CASSVDSGGAYEQFF. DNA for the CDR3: TGTGCCAGCAGCGTAGACAGCGGGGGGGCCTATGAGCAGTTCTTC. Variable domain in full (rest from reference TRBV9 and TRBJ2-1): DSGVTQTPKHLITATGQRVTLRCSPRSGDLSVYWYQQSLDQGLQFLIQYYNGEERAKGNILERFSAQQFPDLHSELNLSSLELGDSALYFCASSVDSGGAYEQFFGPGTRLTVL.

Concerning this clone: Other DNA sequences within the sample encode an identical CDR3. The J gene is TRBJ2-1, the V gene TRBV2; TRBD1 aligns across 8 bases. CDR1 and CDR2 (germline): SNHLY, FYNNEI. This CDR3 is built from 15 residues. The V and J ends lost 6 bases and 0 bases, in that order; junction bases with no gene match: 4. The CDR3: CASSADRGSYNEQFF. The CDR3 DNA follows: TGTGCCAGCAGCGCAGACAGGGGCTCCTACAATGAGCAGTTCTTC.

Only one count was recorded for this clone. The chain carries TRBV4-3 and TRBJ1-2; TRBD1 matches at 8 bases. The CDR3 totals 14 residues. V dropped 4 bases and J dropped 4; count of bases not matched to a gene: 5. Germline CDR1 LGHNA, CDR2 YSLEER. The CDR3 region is CASSPATGAYGYTF. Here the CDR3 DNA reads TGCGCCAGCAGCCCGGCGACAGGGGCCTATGGCTACACCTTC.

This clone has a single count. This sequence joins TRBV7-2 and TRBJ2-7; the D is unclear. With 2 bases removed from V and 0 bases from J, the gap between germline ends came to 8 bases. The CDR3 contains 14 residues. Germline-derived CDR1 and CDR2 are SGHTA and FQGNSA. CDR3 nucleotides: TGTGCCAGCAGCTTAAGAGCGATCTCCTACGAGCAGTACTTC. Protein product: CASSLRAISYEQYF.

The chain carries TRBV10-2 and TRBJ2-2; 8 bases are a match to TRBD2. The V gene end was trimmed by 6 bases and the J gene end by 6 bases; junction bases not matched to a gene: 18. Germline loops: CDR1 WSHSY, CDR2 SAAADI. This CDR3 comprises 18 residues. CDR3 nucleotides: TGCGCCAGCAGATCAGAGGGGGGAGCGGGAGCAAAGCCCGGGGAGCTGTTTTTT. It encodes CASRSEGGAGAKPGELFF.

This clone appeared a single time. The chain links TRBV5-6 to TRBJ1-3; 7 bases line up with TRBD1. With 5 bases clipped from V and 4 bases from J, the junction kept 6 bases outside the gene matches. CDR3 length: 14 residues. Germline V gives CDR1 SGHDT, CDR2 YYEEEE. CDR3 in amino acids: CASRFMTGGNTIYF. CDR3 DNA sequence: TGTGCCAGCAGATTTATGACAGGGGGAAACACCATATATTTT.

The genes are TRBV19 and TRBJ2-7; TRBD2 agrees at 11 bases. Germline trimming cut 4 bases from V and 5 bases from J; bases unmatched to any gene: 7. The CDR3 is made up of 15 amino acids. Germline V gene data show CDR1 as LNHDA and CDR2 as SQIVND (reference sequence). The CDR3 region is CASSKTSGALNEQYF. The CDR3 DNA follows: TGTGCCAGTAGTAAGACTAGCGGGGCTCTAAACGAGCAGTACTTC. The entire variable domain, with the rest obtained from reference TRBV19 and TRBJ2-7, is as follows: DGGITQSPKYLFRKEGQNVTLSCEQNLNHDAMYWYRQDPGQGLRLIYYSQIVNDFQKGDIAEGYSVSREKKESFPLTVTSAQKNPTAFYLCASSKTSGALNEQYFGPGTRLTVT.

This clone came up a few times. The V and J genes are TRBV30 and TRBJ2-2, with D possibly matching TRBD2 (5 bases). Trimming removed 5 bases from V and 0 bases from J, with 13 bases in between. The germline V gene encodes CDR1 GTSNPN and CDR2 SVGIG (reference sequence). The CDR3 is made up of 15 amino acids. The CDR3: CAWVPGISNTGELFF. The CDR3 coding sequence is TGTGCCTGGGTCCCCGGGATTTCGAACACCGGGGAGCTGTTTTTT.

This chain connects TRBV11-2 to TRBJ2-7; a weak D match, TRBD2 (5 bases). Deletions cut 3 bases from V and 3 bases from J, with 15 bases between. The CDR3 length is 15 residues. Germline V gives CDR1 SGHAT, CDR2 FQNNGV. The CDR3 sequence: CASSFGLTSFYEQYF. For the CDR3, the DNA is TGTGCCAGCAGCTTCGGACTCACTTCCTTCTACGAGCAGTACTTC.

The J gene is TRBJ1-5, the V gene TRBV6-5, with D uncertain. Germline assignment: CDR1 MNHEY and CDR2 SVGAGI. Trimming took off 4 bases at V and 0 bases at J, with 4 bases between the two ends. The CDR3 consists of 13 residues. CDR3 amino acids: CASSSNSNQPQHF. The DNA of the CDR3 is TGTGCCAGCAGTTCTAATAGCAATCAGCCCCAGCATTTT.

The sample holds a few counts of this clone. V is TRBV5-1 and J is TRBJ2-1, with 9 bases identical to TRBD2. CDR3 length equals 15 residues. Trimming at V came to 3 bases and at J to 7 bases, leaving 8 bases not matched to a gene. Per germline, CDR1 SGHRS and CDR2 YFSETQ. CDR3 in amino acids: CASSYLAGVENEQFF. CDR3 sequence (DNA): TGCGCCAGCAGCTACTTAGCGGGAGTGGAGAATGAGCAGTTCTTC.

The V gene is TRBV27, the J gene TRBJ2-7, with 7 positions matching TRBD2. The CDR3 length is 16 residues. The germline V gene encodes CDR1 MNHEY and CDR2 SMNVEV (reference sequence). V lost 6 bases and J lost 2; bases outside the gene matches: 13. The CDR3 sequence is CASRGEGRRNPYEQYF. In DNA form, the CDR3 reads TGTGCCAGCAGGGGGGAGGGACGGCGCAACCCCTACGAGCAGTACTTC.

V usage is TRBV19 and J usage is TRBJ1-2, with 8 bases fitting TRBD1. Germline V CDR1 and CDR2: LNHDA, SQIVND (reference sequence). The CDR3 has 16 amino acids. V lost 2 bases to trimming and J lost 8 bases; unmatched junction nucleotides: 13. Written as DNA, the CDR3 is TGTGCCAGTAGTATAAACGGACAGGGTGTTTTGGGGGGCTACACCTTC. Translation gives CASSINGQGVLGGYTF.

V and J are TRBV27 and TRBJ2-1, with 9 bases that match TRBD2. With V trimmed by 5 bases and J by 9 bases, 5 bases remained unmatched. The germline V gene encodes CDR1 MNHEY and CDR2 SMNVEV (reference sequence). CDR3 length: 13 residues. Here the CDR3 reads CASSTAGGPEQFF. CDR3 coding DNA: TGTGCCAGCAGTACGGCGGGAGGGCCTGAGCAGTTCTTC.